This T cell receptor (beta chain) was identified during a study of blood T cell repertoires in COVID-19. The overall study: Spain, Italy and the United States supplied samples that represented acute and convalescent COVID-19. Nucleic acid was either cDNA or gDNA, and it came from T cells, B-cell-depleted T cells, or PBMCs.

In the authors' methods: It was from reference gene primer amplification that nucleated cell counts were estimated. Assay: immunoSEQ multiplex PCR; the TCRdb copy retains only in-frame clones and omits some. The V and J calls and clone size were taken over from that table, and D and trimming were inferred from the DNA. The repertoire holds 150,000 to 200,000 clones, with about four fifths as singletons. This CDR3 comprises 15 residues. In germline, CDR1 is MGHRA, CDR2 YSYEKL. Between the trimmed V and J ends, which lost 0 bases and 0 bases, there was a span of 6 bases. Source material: peripheral blood. The chain combines TRBV4-1 with TRBJ2-1; D is undetermined. The TCR originated in a man younger than 35 with active or convalescent COVID-19. The CDR3 loop reads CASSQDPGSYNEQFF. CDR3 bases: TGCGCCAGCAGCCAAGACCCGGGCTCCTACAATGAGCAGTTCTTC.